This passage covers 30 T cell receptor beta chains from one sample sequenced in a study of Graves' ophthalmopathy and Graves' hyperthyroidism. RNA served as the template for amplifying TCR beta CDR3 regions. HTBI primers were employed in first-round RT-PCR, then a second-round multiplex PCR followed. A single record per CDR3 protein comes from TCRdb applying MiXCR to the multiplex PCR reads. The table shows about 1.2 million distinct CDR3 sequences, with roughly two fifths occurring only once. What was sequenced was peripheral blood or thyroid tissue (not recorded which). These receptors were collected from an adult man with Graves' hyperthyroidism.

This clonotype was observed at least ten times. Written as DNA, the CDR3 is TGTGCCATCAGGACGGGACAGGGGGCTGGGAATTATGGCTACACCTTC. Translation: CAIRTGQGAGNYGYTF. V gene TRBV10-3 combines with J gene TRBJ1-2, with TRBD1 matching 12 bases. Germline-derived CDR1 and CDR2 are ENHRY and SYGVKD. The ends lost 6 bases at V and 5 bases at J; junction bases unmatched: 10. There are 16 residues in the CDR3.

In its sample, this clonotype was seen many times. The chain carries TRBV5-1 and TRBJ1-2, with no clear D. V was shortened by 0 bases and J by 6 bases, with 12 bases between the two germline ends. Germline CDR1 and CDR2: SGHRS and YFSETQ. The CDR3 extends over 14 amino acids. The chain's CDR3 is CASSLVSRTNGYTF. CDR3 nucleotides: TGCGCCAGCAGCTTGGTGTCACGAACGAATGGCTACACCTTC. Full variable domain (remainder filled in from reference TRBV5-1 and TRBJ1-2): KAGVTQTPRYLIKTRGQQVTLSCSPISGHRSVSWYQQTPGQGLQFLFEYFSETQRNKGNFPGRFSGRQFSNSRSEMNVSTLELGDSALYLCASSLVSRTNGYTFGSGTRLTVV.

This clonotype was picked up many times. The V gene is TRBV29-1, the J gene TRBJ2-7, with D maybe TRBD1 (6 bases). Germline V lookup: CDR1 SQVTM, CDR2 ANQGSEA. Trimming removed 3 bases at V and 2 bases at J, with 17 bases between. This CDR3 comprises 15 residues. CDR3 nucleotide sequence: TGCAGCGTTGAGTCAGGGGATGAGTCGACCTACGAGCAGTACTTC. This encodes CSVESGDESTYEQYF.

This clonotype has a count of ten or more. Germline is not matched at one junction end, which may reflect a read error. The chain carries TRBV7-3 and TRBJ2-2; tentatively, D is TRBD1 (8 bases). The CDR3 covers 14 residues. Germline V gene lookup returns CDR1 SGHTA and CDR2 FQGTGA. The CDR3 nucleotides read TGTGCCAGCAGCCTAACAGGGGGGGGCGGGGAGCTGTTTTTT. Its protein is CASSLTGGGGELFF.

This chain joins TRBV9 and TRBJ2-7; a possible D gene is TRBD1 (6 bases). In germline, CDR1 is SGDLS, CDR2 YYNGEE. V lost 4 bases and J lost 6, with 11 bases in between. This CDR3 comprises 12 residues. The CDR3 here is CASSQVGAEQYF. The CDR3 nucleotides are TGTGCCAGCAGCCAAGTGGGGGCCGAGCAGTACTTC.

The rearrangement uses TRBV20-1 and TRBJ1-2, with a possible D match to TRBD1 (5 bases). This CDR3 spans 12 amino acids. V shed 8 bases and J shed 2 bases, with 12 bases lying between them. Germline CDR1 is DFQATT and CDR2 is SNEGSKA (reference sequence). CDR3 sequence: CSSIGGNYGYTF. The CDR3 DNA reads as TGCAGTTCGATCGGGGGGAACTATGGCTACACCTTC.

This clonotype was observed at least ten times. The gene calls are TRBV7-3 and TRBJ2-5, with 12 bases that match TRBD2. The germline V gene encodes CDR1 SGHTA and CDR2 FQGTGA. This CDR3 spans 17 amino acids. Trimming took 2 bases from V and 4 from J; bases not matched to a gene: 8. The CDR3 loop is CASSLFSTSGSRETQYF. DNA of the CDR3: TGTGCCAGCAGCTTATTTTCGACTAGCGGGAGTCGAGAGACCCAGTACTTC.

This clonotype was seen a handful of times. The chain couples TRBV12-3 or TRBV12-4 to TRBJ2-3; D is ambiguous. This CDR3 has 10 residues. The V and J ends lost 7 bases and 5 bases respectively, with 4 bases between them. CDR3 nucleotides: TGTGCCAGCAAGGGAGATACGCAGTATTTT. Translation: CASKGDTQYF.

This clonotype has just a few counts. V gene TRBV20-1 combines with J gene TRBJ1-1; D perhaps matches TRBD1 (5 bases). This CDR3 spans 13 amino acids. CDR1 is DFQATT and CDR2 is SNEGSKA in the germline V gene (reference sequence). V shed 2 bases and J shed 4 bases, with 11 bases lying between them. CDR3 sequence reads: CSARQGRSTEAFF. As DNA, the CDR3 is TGCAGTGCTAGACAGGGTCGGTCCACTGAAGCTTTCTTT.

The CDR3 reads CSARDGTRSPEHF. The CDR3 nucleotides are TGCAGTGCTAGAGACGGGACTAGAAGCCCCGAGCATTTT. The chain carries TRBV20-1 and TRBJ1-5; a possible D gene is TRBD1 (5 bases). Germline CDR1 is DFQATT and CDR2 is SNEGSKA (reference sequence). V was pared by 0 bases and J by 14 bases, with 17 bases between. CDR3 length equals 13 residues.

This clonotype has at least ten counts. DNA of the CDR3: TGTGCCAGCAGCCGAAGAGGGTTGAACACTGAAGCTTTCTTT. It specifies CASSRRGLNTEAFF. The gene calls are TRBV14 and TRBJ1-1; D not resolved. The CDR3 extends over 14 amino acids. CDR1 and CDR2 from the germline V gene are SGHDN and FVKESK. V lost 4 bases to trimming and J lost 0 bases, with 9 bases between them.

The chain joins TRBV30 to TRBJ2-5, with D perhaps matching TRBD2 (5 bases). The CDR3 runs 13 residues. The V gene lost 5 bases and the J gene lost 5 bases, with 15 bases spanning the gap. Germline V gene sequence: CDR1 GTSNPN, CDR2 SVGIG (reference sequence). CDR3 sequence reads: CAWWPRELETQYF. The CDR3 coding sequence is TGTGCCTGGTGGCCGAGGGAATTGGAGACCCAGTACTTC.

The V gene is TRBV7-9, the J gene TRBJ2-7, with TRBD1 identical over 7 bases. Per germline, CDR1 SEHNR and CDR2 FQNEAQ (reference sequence). Germline trimming cut 6 bases from V and 0 bases from J; bases unmatched to any gene: 5. CDR3 size: 14 residues. CDR3 sequence reads: CASRTGAYSYEQYF. Written as DNA, the CDR3 is TGTGCCAGCAGAACAGGGGCTTACTCCTACGAGCAGTACTTC. Together with reference TRBV7-9 and TRBJ2-7, the CDR3 gives the full variable domain: DTGVSQNPRHKITKRGQNVTFRCDPISEHNRLYWYRQTLGQGPEFLTYFQNEAQLEKSRLLSDRFSAERPKGSFSTLEIQRTEQGDSAMYLCASRTGAYSYEQYFGPGTRLTVT.

The genes are TRBV6-5 and TRBJ2-5, with TRBD1 identical over 7 bases. There are 14 residues in the CDR3. Trimming cost V 5 bases and J 3 bases; bases outside gene matches: 6. From germline, CDR1 is MNHEY and CDR2 SVGAGI. The CDR3 coding sequence is TGTGCCAGCAGTCATTCCGGACAGGAAGAGACCCAGTACTTC. Residues: CASSHSGQEETQYF.

The chain couples TRBV2 to TRBJ1-4; TRBD1 matches at 7 bases. This CDR3 has 14 residues. The germline V gene encodes CDR1 SNHLY and CDR2 FYNNEI. J lost 8 bases, V lost 3 bases, and 6 bases had no gene match. CDR3 coding DNA: TGTGCCAGCAGTGAGGCAGGGGGTGAGGAAAAACTGTTTTTT. Its translation: CASSEAGGEEKLFF.

This clonotype showed up many times. The chain employs TRBV2 and TRBJ2-7; D gene uncertain. The germline V gene encodes CDR1 SNHLY and CDR2 FYNNEI. The germline V and J ends were trimmed by 7 bases and 4 bases, with 5 bases remaining between them. The CDR3 length is 10 residues. CDR3 protein: CASKAYEQYF. The CDR3 DNA reads TGTGCCAGCAAGGCTTACGAGCAGTACTTC.

This clonotype was counted at least ten times. The chain has TRBV5-5 and TRBJ1-4; 7 positions match TRBD1. Germline lookup yields CDR1 SGHKS and CDR2 YYEKEE (reference sequence). Germline trimming cut 4 bases from V and 8 bases from J; bases unmatched to any gene: 11. CDR3 size: 15 residues. The CDR3 DNA is TGTGCCAGCAGCCAACAGGGGAGCTTATGGGAAAAACTGTTTTTT. Its translation is CASSQQGSLWEKLFF.

This clonotype was seen only a few times. The rearrangement uses TRBV11-3 and TRBJ2-2; TRBD1 aligns across 7 bases. This CDR3 has 14 amino acids. Per the germline V gene, CDR1 is SGHNT and CDR2 is YENEEA. J gave up 6 bases and V 2 bases, and 3 bases lay outside the gene matches. For the CDR3, the DNA is TGTGCCAGCAGCTTAAACAGGGGAGCCGGGGAGCTGTTTTTT. Encoded protein: CASSLNRGAGELFF.

This clonotype was counted ten times or more. V and J are TRBV5-1 and TRBJ2-7; unclear D gene. The CDR3 is 13 amino acids. Deletions cut 4 bases from V and 7 bases from J, with 15 bases between. In germline, CDR1 is SGHRS, CDR2 YFSETQ. The CDR3 here is CASSPLVAMEQYF. CDR3 bases: TGCGCCAGCAGCCCCCTGGTAGCCATGGAGCAGTACTTC.

This clonotype occurred many times. The rearrangement links TRBV24-1 to TRBJ1-2; D is unresolved. The CDR3 has 14 residues. Between the trimmed V and J ends, which lost 6 bases and 8 bases, there was a span of 18 bases. Germline V gene sequence: CDR1 KGHDR, CDR2 SFDVKD. In DNA form, the CDR3 reads TGTGCCACCAGTCAGCATCCAAACACTGGAGGCTACACCTTC. This translates into CATSQHPNTGGYTF.

V is TRBV10-3 and J is TRBJ2-2; TRBD1 matches 9 bases. The V segment lost 5 bases and the J segment 4 bases; nucleotides outside the gene matches: 8. The CDR3 consists of 16 residues. Germline loops: CDR1 ENHRY, CDR2 SYGVKD. CDR3 residues: CAISTSGQGSTGELFF. CDR3 nucleotides: TGTGCCATCAGTACCTCGGGACAGGGATCCACCGGGGAGCTGTTTTTT.

This clonotype has a count of ten or more. The J gene is TRBJ1-1, the V gene TRBV4-3, with D unclear. CDR3 length equals 15 residues. Germline V lookup: CDR1 LGHNA, CDR2 YSLEER. V was pared by 0 bases and J by 0 bases, with 8 bases between. The CDR3 DNA sequence: TGCGCCAGCAGCCAAGAGCAAACCGTGAACACTGAAGCTTTCTTT. It is translated as CASSQEQTVNTEAFF.

This clonotype has ten or more counts. V gene TRBV10-3 combines with J gene TRBJ1-1; 8 bases are shared with TRBD1. This CDR3 region has 15 residues. Unmatched junction bases numbered 11, after V lost 3 bases and J lost 8 bases. The germline CDR1 and CDR2 sequences are ENHRY and SYGVKD. Here the CDR3 reads CAISDSTGELREAFF. As DNA, the CDR3 is TGTGCCATCAGTGATTCGACAGGGGAATTGCGAGAAGCTTTCTTT.

This clonotype has ten or more counts. The chain has TRBV7-9 and TRBJ1-2; TRBD1 aligns across 7 bases. Germline CDR1 SEHNR, CDR2 FQNEAQ (reference sequence). This CDR3 has 15 residues. V was clipped by 1 base and J by 4 bases; unmatched bases: 6. The CDR3 DNA is TGTGCCAGCAGCTTAGAAGGGGGCGCAGGCTATGGCTACACCTTC. Translated, it gives CASSLEGGAGYGYTF.

This clonotype showed up many times. This sequence joins TRBV7-8 and TRBJ1-2, with 8 nucleotides matching TRBD1. Trimming removed 2 bases from V and 2 bases from J; junction bases left unmatched: 13. Germline V gene lookup returns CDR1 SGHVS and CDR2 FQNEAQ. This CDR3 contains 18 residues. This CDR3 is CASSLWRTGIAKNYGYTF. DNA for the CDR3: TGTGCCAGCAGCTTATGGCGGACAGGGATCGCCAAAAACTATGGCTACACCTTC. The variable domain in full, completed from reference TRBV7-8 and TRBJ1-2, reads GAGVSQSPRYKVAKRGQDVALRCDPISGHVSLFWYQQALGQGPEFLTYFQNEAQLDKSGLPSDRFFAERPEGSVSTLKIQRTQQEDSAVYLCASSLWRTGIAKNYGYTFGSGTRLTVV.

The CDR3 loop is CASSATGVETQYF. The DNA of the CDR3 is TGTGCCAGTAGTGCGACAGGGGTCGAGACCCAGTACTTC. The chain employs TRBV19 and TRBJ2-5; TRBD1 aligns across 8 bases. V gave up 5 bases and J gave up 5 bases; unmatched junction bases: 4. Per germline, CDR1 LNHDA and CDR2 SQIVND (reference sequence). The CDR3 contains 13 residues.

The chain couples TRBV24-1 to TRBJ2-7; D not certain. The CDR3 extends over 13 amino acids. CDR1 KGHDR and CDR2 SFDVKD come from the germline V gene. V was trimmed by 4 bases and J by 1 base, leaving 7 bases between them. CDR3 in DNA: TGTGCCACCAGTGACTACGGGTCCTACGAGCAGTACTTC. The encoded protein is CATSDYGSYEQYF.

This clonotype has just one count. The V call is TRBV20-1, the J call TRBJ1-4; maybe TRBD1 (5 bases). V shed 0 bases and J shed 6 bases, with 8 bases lying between them. From germline, CDR1 is DFQATT and CDR2 SNEGSKA (reference sequence). This CDR3 contains 13 residues. CDR3 in DNA: TGCAGTGCTAGAGATGTCAGGGATGAAAAACTGTTTTTT. It translates to CSARDVRDEKLFF.

This clonotype appeared many times. The chain uses TRBV20-1 and TRBJ2-7; TRBD1 aligns across 7 bases. Germline V gene lookup returns CDR1 DFQATT and CDR2 SNEGSKA (reference sequence). This CDR3 has 15 residues. The J segment lost 4 bases and the V segment lost 0 bases, leaving 9 bases of the junction unmatched. DNA for the CDR3: TGCAGTGCTAGAGATCCGAGACAGGGATTGTACGAGCAGTACTTC. Amino acids: CSARDPRQGLYEQYF.

The chain carries TRBV7-2 and TRBJ1-6, with D perhaps TRBD1 (6 bases). The CDR3 is made up of 17 amino acids. Per the germline V gene, CDR1 is SGHTA and CDR2 is FQGNSA. The germline V and J ends were trimmed by 3 bases and 9 bases, with 21 bases remaining between them. The CDR3, as DNA: TGTGCCAGCAGCTTGGCACCCGGGACATTGAGGCGTTCACCCCTCCACTTT. Its translation: CASSLAPGTLRRSPLHF.